A single sample is the source of the 12 T cell receptor beta chains below, sequenced in a study of type 1 regulatory T cells. Overall study findings and caveats: Type 1 regulatory T cells had a more restricted TCR repertoire than non-type 1 regulatory T cells.

Their antigens are not known. MiXCR, run by TCRdb on the reads, gives a single entry per CDR3 protein. The sample includes some 71,000 distinct CDR3 sequences, less than 25% of them seen just once. Sequencing was carried out using cultured type 1 regulatory T (Tr1) cells, either the whole culture or a sorted fraction (not recorded which). Source of these receptors: a human donor in good health.

This clonotype was detected ten times or more. V usage is TRBV6-6 and J usage is TRBJ2-5, with D possibly being TRBD1 or TRBD2 (6 bases each). The germline V gene has CDR1 MNHNY and CDR2 SVGAGI (reference sequence). This CDR3 comprises 14 residues. V lost 6 bases to trimming and J lost 2 bases, with 13 bases between them. The CDR3 DNA follows: TGTGCCAGCAGGGTCCAGGGGAGGCAAGAGACCCAGTACTTC. Amino acids: CASRVQGRQETQYF.

The table lists this clonotype with a few counts. J is TRBJ2-1 and V is TRBV10-3, with a weak D call TRBD1 (5 bases). Germline CDR1 and CDR2: ENHRY and SYGVKD. V was pared by 7 bases and J by 9 bases, with 19 bases between. The CDR3 is 14 residues long. In DNA, the CDR3 is TGTGCCATCACCCGAACGACAGCCGGCGGTGAGCAGTTCTTC. Residues: CAITRTTAGGEQFF.

The rearrangement uses TRBV27 and TRBJ2-3; 8 bases map to TRBD1. The CDR3 extends over 15 amino acids. V dropped 6 bases and J dropped 1; count of bases not matched to a gene: 6. The germline gives CDR1 MNHEY, CDR2 SMNVEV (reference sequence). The CDR3 spells CASRPLDRGTDTQYF. CDR3 in DNA: TGTGCCAGCAGGCCCCTGGACAGGGGCACAGATACGCAGTATTTT.

This clonotype came up many times. The chain couples TRBV5-5 to TRBJ2-7, with D perhaps TRBD1 or TRBD2 (5 bases each). Germline CDR1 is SGHKS and CDR2 is YYEKEE (reference sequence). The germline V and J ends were trimmed by 4 bases and 0 bases, with 14 bases remaining between them. This CDR3 contains 15 residues. This CDR3 is CASSRGRVVSYEQYF. CDR3 coding DNA: TGTGCCAGCAGCCGGGGACGGGTCGTCTCCTACGAGCAGTACTTC.

This clonotype came up a few times. This chain joins TRBV5-1 and TRBJ2-1; D not resolved. The V end lost 0 bases, the J end lost 4 bases, and 11 bases lay between the germline ends. The germline V gene has CDR1 SGHRS and CDR2 YFSETQ. The CDR3 spans 15 residues. CDR3 sequence: CASSLELTIYNEQFF. The CDR3 region has the DNA TGCGCCAGCAGCTTGGAATTGACAATTTACAATGAGCAGTTCTTC.

This clonotype was observed a few times. The chain employs TRBV5-1 and TRBJ1-3; the D gene is possibly TRBD1 (5 bases). V was pared by 4 bases and J by 4 bases, with 18 bases between. CDR1 is SGHRS and CDR2 is YFSETQ in the germline V gene. This CDR3 is built from 16 residues. This CDR3 reads CASSQRDPRGGNTIYF. The CDR3 DNA sequence: TGCGCCAGCAGCCAACGGGACCCCCGAGGGGGAAACACCATATATTTT.

The chain is built from TRBV25-1 and TRBJ1-2; no firm D call. This CDR3 is 12 amino acids long. CDR1 is MGHDK, CDR2 SYGVNS, per germline. Trimming cost V 0 bases and J 4 bases, with 3 bases left between them. The CDR3 region has the DNA TGTGCCAGCAGTGAATATTCCTATGGCTACACCTTC. This encodes CASSEYSYGYTF.

This clonotype was counted a few times. The chain links TRBV6-5 to TRBJ1-2; 7 bases align to TRBD1. CDR3 size: 14 residues. Germline V gene sequence: CDR1 MNHEY, CDR2 SVGAGI. J was trimmed by 2 bases and V by 2 bases; bases with no gene match: 2. The CDR3 bases are TGTGCCAGCAGTTACAGGGGGCGGAACTATGGCTACACCTTC. Its translation is CASSYRGRNYGYTF.

This clonotype has a count of ten or more. V is TRBV20-1 and J is TRBJ2-7; TRBD2 matches at 11 bases. V gave up 2 bases and J gave up 3 bases; unmatched junction bases: 3. Germline CDR1 and CDR2: DFQATT and SNEGSKA (reference sequence). The CDR3 has 14 residues. This CDR3 is CSARHGTSGYEQYF. The CDR3 region has the DNA TGCAGTGCTAGACACGGGACTAGCGGCTACGAGCAGTACTTC.

The chain is built from TRBV27 and TRBJ1-4, with D possibly being TRBD1 (5 bases). The CDR3 covers 11 residues. Per the germline V gene, CDR1 is MNHEY and CDR2 is SMNVEV (reference sequence). Deletions cut 5 bases from V and 10 bases from J, with 8 bases between. The CDR3 DNA reads TGTGCCAGCAGTCACCAGGGAAAACTGTTTTTT. Protein sequence: CASSHQGKLFF. Full variable domain (missing parts from reference TRBV27 and TRBJ1-4): EAQVTQNPRYLITVTGKKLTVTCSQNMNHEYMSWYRQDPGLGLRQIYYSMNVEVTDKGDVPEGYKVSRKEKRNFPLILESPSPNQTSLYFCASSHQGKLFFGSGTQLSVL.

The J gene is TRBJ1-6, the V gene TRBV7-2; D not resolved. Germline V gene lookup returns CDR1 SGHTA and CDR2 FQGNSA. The V gene lost 5 bases and the J gene lost 8 bases, with 16 bases spanning the gap. This CDR3 has 15 residues. The CDR3 sequence is CASSPFGEGHSPLHF. CDR3 sequence (DNA): TGTGCCAGCAGCCCCTTCGGGGAAGGGCATTCACCCCTCCACTTT.

In its sample, this clonotype was seen a few times. The chain couples TRBV12-3 or TRBV12-4 to TRBJ2-1; unclear D gene. The length of the CDR3 is 14 residues. V lost 3 bases and J 8 bases, leaving 14 bases between the germline ends. CDR3 coding DNA: TGTGCCAGCAGTTTGGCAGCGTGGAAGGATGAGCAGTTCTTC. The encoded protein is CASSLAAWKDEQFF.